The TCR beta chain under discussion was sequenced for a study of CD8+ T cells in alopecia areata. Study at large: Tofacitinib was taken orally by treated patients, and the dose was 5 to 10 mg twice daily. Study observations and caveats: Among the 100 top clones, expanded CD8+ clones, like scalp clonality, were significantly decreased by tofacitinib.

Described treatment: oral pan-JAK inhibitor, 5-10 mg twice daily. The CDR3 loop spans 17 amino acids. The germline V and J ends were trimmed by 0 bases and 0 bases, with 13 bases remaining between them. The germline CDR1 and CDR2 sequences are SGHRS and YFSETQ. RNA extraction and reverse transcription yielded cDNA as sequencing template. Clones were read by immunoSEQ multiplex PCR, and TCRdb kept only the in-frame ones, dropping some. The sample has 95,000 to 110,000 clones, roughly 84% seen once. Concerning this clone: Its specificity is unknown.

The V gene is TRBV5-1, the J gene TRBJ2-1; D gene unclear. The clonotype originates from a human donor with alopecia areata. Here the sequenced sample was CD8+ T cells sorted from blood, taken at week 24, from a patient treated with tofacitinib. The DNA for the CDR3 is TGCGCCAGCAGCTTGGCGTTGGTGTCTGGCTCCTACAATGAGCAGTTCTTC. This encodes CASSLALVSGSYNEQFF.